Listed below are T cell receptor beta chains from one sample, sequenced in a study of identifying expanded T cells in peripheral blood. The table came from immunoSEQ multiplex PCR; TCRdb's copy has only in-frame clones and leaves some out. Altogether about 98,000 clones are present, about 91% being singletons, with the ten largest covering 13% to 15%. The sequenced sample was blood. These receptors all come from a person aged 18 to 70 in good health. CDR3s include the opening cysteine and the closing phenylalanine or tryptophan. A D gene is named only where the DNA matches it firmly. Rows may omit the clone size; those that give it use once, few, many or a size class.

>TRBD1|TRBV25-1|TRBJ1-4|.
CASSTLLGTDEKLFF
TGTGCCAGCAGTACCCTGCTTGGGACAGATGAAAAACTGTTTTTT
>.|TRBV28|TRBJ2-2|.
CASSPHRGGTGELFF
TGTGCCAGCAGTCCTCACAGGGGGGGCACCGGGGAGCTGTTTTTT
>.|TRBV13|TRBJ2-7|.
CASSLRTGAGYEQYF
TGTGCCAGCAGCTTACGAACGGGCGCAGGCTACGAGCAGTACTTC
>.|TRBV5-5|TRBJ1-2|.
CASSLDFRSGYTF
TGTGCCAGCAGCTTAGACTTTCGGAGTGGCTACACCTTC
>.|TRBV27|TRBJ2-7|.
CASSPGTPYEQYF
TGTGCCAGCAGTCCGGGGACACCCTACGAGCAGTACTTC
>TRBD2|TRBV29-1|TRBJ2-2|.
CSVDTSGGGTGELFF
TGCAGCGTTGATACTAGCGGGGGAGGCACCGGGGAGCTGTTTTTT
>TRBD2|TRBV7-3|TRBJ2-3|.
CASSSPSGRMADTQYF
TGTGCCAGCAGCTCTCCTAGCGGGAGAATGGCAGATACGCAGTATTTT
>.|TRBV14|TRBJ1-6|few
CASSQEGPLHF
TGTGCCAGCAGCCAAGAAGGTCCCCTCCACTTT
>.|TRBV2|TRBJ1-2|.
CASSEDRAGYTF
TGTGCCAGCAGTGAAGACAGGGCTGGCTACACCTTC
>.|TRBV7-2|TRBJ2-1|.
CASSMGGYSYNEQFF
TGTGCCAGCAGCATGGGGGGATACTCCTACAATGAGCAGTTCTTC
>TRBD2|TRBV15|TRBJ2-2|.
CATSTRTSGSLGELFF
TGTGCCACCAGCACCAGGACTAGCGGGAGTCTCGGGGAGCTGTTTTTT
>.|TRBV7-3|TRBJ2-2|.
CASSSQVSPYTGELFF
TGTGCCAGCAGCTCACAGGTTTCCCCCTACACCGGGGAGCTGTTTTTT
>TRBD2|TRBV25-1|TRBJ2-1|.
CASSDALADPLNEQFF
TGTGCCAGCAGTGACGCCCTAGCGGATCCTCTTAATGAGCAGTTCTTC
>TRBD1|TRBV5-1|TRBJ2-6|.
CASSPGQNLRSGANVLTF
TGCGCCAGCAGCCCGGGACAGAATTTACGCTCTGGGGCCAACGTCCTGACTTTC
>TRBD1|TRBV27|TRBJ1-5|many
CASGGSGGNGQPQHF
TGTGCCAGCGGGGGCTCAGGGGGAAATGGACAGCCCCAGCATTTT
>TRBD1|TRBV29-1|TRBJ2-7|.
CSVAGTGSPYEQYF
TGCAGCGTTGCTGGGACAGGTAGTCCCTACGAGCAGTACTTC
>TRBD1|TRBV30|TRBJ2-7|.
CAWMDRVDEQYF
TGTGCCTGGATGGACAGGGTCGACGAGCAGTACTTC
>.|TRBV28|TRBJ2-1|.
CASTLSVAIYNEQFF
TGTGCCAGCACTCTCAGCGTGGCTATTTACAATGAGCAGTTCTTC
>TRBD1|TRBV5-1|TRBJ2-5|.
CASSPDRPANQETQYF
TGCGCCAGCAGCCCGGACAGGCCCGCCAACCAAGAGACCCAGTACTTC
>.|TRBV6-1|TRBJ2-7|.
CASIEQFSYEQYF
TGTGCCAGCATTGAGCAATTCTCCTACGAGCAGTACTTC
>.|TRBV6-1|TRBJ1-1|.
CASSEVGGVWTEAFF
TGTGCCAGCAGTGAAGTCGGTGGGGTGTGGACTGAAGCTTTCTTT
>TRBD2|TRBV4-1|TRBJ2-7|.
CASSQTSSGAHYEQYF
TGCGCCAGCAGCCAGACGTCTAGCGGGGCCCACTACGAGCAGTACTTC
>.|TRBV28|TRBJ1-1|.
CASNPPGLLGEAFF
TGTGCCAGCAACCCACCGGGCTTGCTTGGCGAAGCTTTCTTT
>.|TRBV2|TRBJ2-5|.
CASSEGFGTQYF
TGTGCCAGCAGCGAGGGGTTTGGGACCCAGTACTTC
>.|TRBV7-3|TRBJ2-1|.
CASHGGGDNEQFF
TGTGCCAGCCACGGCGGCGGAGACAATGAGCAGTTCTTC
>.|TRBV5-4|TRBJ2-7|.
CASSLDPAGPDEQYF
TGTGCCAGCAGCTTGGACCCGGCAGGGCCCGACGAGCAGTACTTC
>.|TRBV6-1|TRBJ1-2|.
CASSEEFGQSYGYTF
TGTGCCAGCAGTGAAGAGTTTGGGCAGTCCTATGGCTACACCTTC
>.|TRBV28|TRBJ1-5|.
CASSPRTSYSNQPQHF
TGTGCCAGCAGTCCCCGGACGAGTTATAGCAATCAGCCCCAGCATTTT
>TRBD1|TRBV19|TRBJ2-3|.
CATRTGGAGRWGSTQYF
TGTGCCACCCGGACAGGGGGCGCCGGGAGGTGGGGATCTACGCAGTATTTT
>.|TRBV5-1|TRBJ1-4|.
CASSLAGNNEKLFF
TGCGCCAGCAGCTTGGCAGGAAATAATGAAAAACTGTTTTTT
>TRBD1|TRBV11-3|TRBJ1-1|.
CASSLDGTGNTEAFF
TGTGCCAGCAGCTTAGATGGGACAGGTAACACTGAAGCTTTCTTT
>.|TRBV6-6|TRBJ2-6|.
CASYLGANVLTF
TGTGCCAGCTATCTGGGGGCCAACGTCCTGACTTTC
>.|TRBV28|TRBJ1-5|.
CASSDRNNQPQHF
TGTGCCAGCAGTGACAGGAACAATCAGCCCCAGCATTTT
>TRBD1|TRBV6-6|TRBJ1-2|.
CASKLGQGISGYTF
TGTGCCAGCAAACTGGGACAGGGTATCTCTGGCTACACCTTC
>.|TRBV28|TRBJ1-5|.
CASNRGAYDQPQHF
TGTGCCAGCAACCGGGGGGCTTACGATCAGCCCCAGCATTTT
>.|TRBV29-1|TRBJ1-3|.
CSVRGQGNTIYF
TGCAGCGTGAGGGGTCAGGGAAACACCATATATTTT
>.|TRBV9|TRBJ1-4|.
CASSVDGRPTNEKLFF
TGTGCCAGCAGCGTAGACGGGAGACCAACTAATGAAAAACTGTTTTTT
>TRBD2|TRBV5-5|TRBJ2-7|.
CASSSGTRGISYEQYF
TGTGCCAGCAGCTCCGGGACTAGGGGAATATCCTACGAGCAGTACTTC
>TRBD1|TRBV7-3|TRBJ2-6|.
CASSFTGDPGANVLTF
TGTGCCAGCAGCTTCACAGGGGACCCTGGGGCCAACGTCCTGACTTTC
>.|TRBV19|TRBJ1-4|.
CASSIGGITNEKLFF
TGTGCCAGTAGTATAGGAGGGATAACTAATGAAAAACTGTTTTTT
>TRBD2|TRBV7-8|TRBJ2-3|.
CASSPLRLAGADTQYF
TGTGCCAGCAGCCCGCTCCGACTAGCGGGAGCAGATACGCAGTATTTT
>.|TRBV6-6|TRBJ2-7|.
CASSVYLRGDTYEQYF
TGTGCCAGCAGTGTGTACCTCAGGGGGGACACCTACGAGCAGTACTTC